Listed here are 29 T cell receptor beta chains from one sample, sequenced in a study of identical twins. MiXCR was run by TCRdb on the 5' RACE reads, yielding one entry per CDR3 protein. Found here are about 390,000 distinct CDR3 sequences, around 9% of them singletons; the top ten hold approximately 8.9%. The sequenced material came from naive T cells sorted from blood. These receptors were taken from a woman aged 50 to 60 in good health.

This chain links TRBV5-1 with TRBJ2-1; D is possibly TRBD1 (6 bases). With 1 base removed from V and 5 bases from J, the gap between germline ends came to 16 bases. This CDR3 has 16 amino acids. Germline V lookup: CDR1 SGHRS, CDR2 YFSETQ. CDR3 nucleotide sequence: TGCGCCAGCAGCTTGTCGGACAGCTCCCCGCACAATGAGCAGTTCTTC. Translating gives CASSLSDSSPHNEQFF.

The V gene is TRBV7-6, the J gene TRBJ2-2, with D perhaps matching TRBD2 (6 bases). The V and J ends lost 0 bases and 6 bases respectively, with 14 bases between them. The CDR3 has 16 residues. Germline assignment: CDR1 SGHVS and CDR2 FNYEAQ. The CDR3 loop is CASSLALTGAPGELFF. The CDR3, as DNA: TGTGCCAGCAGCTTAGCGCTTACGGGAGCACCCGGGGAGCTGTTTTTT.

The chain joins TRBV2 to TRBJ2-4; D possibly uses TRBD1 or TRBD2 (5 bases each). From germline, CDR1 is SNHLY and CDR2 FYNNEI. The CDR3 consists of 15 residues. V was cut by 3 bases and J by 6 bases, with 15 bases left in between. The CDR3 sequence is CASSEDTRAVNIQYF. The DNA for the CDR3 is TGTGCCAGCAGTGAGGACACTAGGGCGGTAAACATTCAGTACTTC.

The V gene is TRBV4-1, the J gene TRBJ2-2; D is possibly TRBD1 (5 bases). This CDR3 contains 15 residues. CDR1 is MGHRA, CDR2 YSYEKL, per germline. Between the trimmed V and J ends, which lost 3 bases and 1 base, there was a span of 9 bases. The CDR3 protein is CASSHGAGNTGELFF. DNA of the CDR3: TGCGCCAGCAGCCATGGGGCAGGGAACACCGGGGAGCTGTTTTTT.

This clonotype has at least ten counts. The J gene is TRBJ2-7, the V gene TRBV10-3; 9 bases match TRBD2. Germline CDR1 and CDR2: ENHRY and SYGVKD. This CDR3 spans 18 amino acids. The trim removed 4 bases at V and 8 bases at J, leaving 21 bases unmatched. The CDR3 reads CAISGGALGAGGDKKQYF. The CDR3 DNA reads TGTGCCATCAGTGGGGGAGCCCTCGGGGCGGGAGGGGACAAGAAGCAGTACTTC.

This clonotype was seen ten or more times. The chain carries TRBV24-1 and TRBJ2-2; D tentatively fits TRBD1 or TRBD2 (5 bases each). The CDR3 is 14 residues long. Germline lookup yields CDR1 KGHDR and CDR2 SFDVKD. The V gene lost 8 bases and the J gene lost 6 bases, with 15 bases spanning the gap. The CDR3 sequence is CATKGPAVSGELFF. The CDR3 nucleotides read TGTGCCACCAAGGGACCGGCAGTATCCGGGGAGCTGTTTTTT.

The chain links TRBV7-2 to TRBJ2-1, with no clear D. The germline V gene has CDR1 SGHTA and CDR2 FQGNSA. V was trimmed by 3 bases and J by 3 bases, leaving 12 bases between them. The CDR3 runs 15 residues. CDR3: CASSLFSRGYNEQFF. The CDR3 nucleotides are TGTGCCAGCAGCTTGTTTTCGCGTGGCTACAATGAGCAGTTCTTC.

CDR3: CASSETKLSTGELFF. The CDR3 region has the DNA TGTGCCAGCAGTGAGACTAAACTGAGCACCGGGGAGCTGTTTTTT. This chain uses TRBV2 with TRBJ2-2, with D possibly TRBD2 on 5 matching bases. V was clipped by 3 bases and J by 4 bases, with 12 bases between them. The CDR3 length is 15 residues. The V gene's germline CDR1 is SNHLY and CDR2 FYNNEI.

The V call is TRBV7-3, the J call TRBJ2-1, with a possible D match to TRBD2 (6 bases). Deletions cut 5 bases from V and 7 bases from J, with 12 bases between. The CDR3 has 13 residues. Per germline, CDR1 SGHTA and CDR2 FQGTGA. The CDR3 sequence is CASSLTSENEQFF. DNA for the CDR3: TGTGCCAGCAGCCTGACTAGTGAAAATGAGCAGTTCTTC.

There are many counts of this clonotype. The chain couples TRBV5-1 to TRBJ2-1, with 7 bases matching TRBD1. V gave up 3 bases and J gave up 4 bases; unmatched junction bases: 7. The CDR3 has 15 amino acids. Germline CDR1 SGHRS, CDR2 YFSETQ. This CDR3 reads CASSSDGTEYNEQFF. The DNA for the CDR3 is TGCGCCAGCAGCTCGGACGGGACAGAGTACAATGAGCAGTTCTTC.

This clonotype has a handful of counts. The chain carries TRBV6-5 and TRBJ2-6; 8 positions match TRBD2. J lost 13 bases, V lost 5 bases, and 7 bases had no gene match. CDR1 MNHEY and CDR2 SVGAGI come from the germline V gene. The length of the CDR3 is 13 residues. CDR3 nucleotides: TGTGCCAGCAGTCGGGAGGGCCAGGGTGTCCTGACTTTC. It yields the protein CASSREGQGVLTF.

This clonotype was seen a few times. In DNA form, the CDR3 reads TGTGCCAGCAGTTTATCCGGGCCAGGGACGCAGTATTTT. The encoded protein is CASSLSGPGTQYF. This sequence joins TRBV12-3 or TRBV12-4 and TRBJ2-3; the D gene is possibly TRBD1 (5 bases). The CDR3 loop spans 13 amino acids. The ends were cut back, 2 bases at V and 9 bases at J, with 12 bases in the middle.

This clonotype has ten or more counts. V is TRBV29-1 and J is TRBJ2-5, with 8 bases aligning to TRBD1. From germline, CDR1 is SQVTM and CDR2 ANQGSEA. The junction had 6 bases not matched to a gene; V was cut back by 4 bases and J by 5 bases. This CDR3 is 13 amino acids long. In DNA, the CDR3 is TGCAGCGTTGGACAGGGGCTCCGGGAGACCCAGTACTTC. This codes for CSVGQGLRETQYF.

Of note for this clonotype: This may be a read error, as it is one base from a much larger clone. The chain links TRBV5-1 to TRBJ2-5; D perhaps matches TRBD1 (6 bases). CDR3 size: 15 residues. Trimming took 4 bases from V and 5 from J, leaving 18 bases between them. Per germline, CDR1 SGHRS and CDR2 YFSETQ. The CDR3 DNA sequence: TGCGCCAGCAGCCGGGATACCTGGGGACATGAGACCCAGTACTTC. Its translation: CASSRDTWGHETQYF. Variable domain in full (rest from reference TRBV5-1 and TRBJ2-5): KAGVTQTPRYLIKTRGQQVTLSCSPISGHRSVSWYQQTPGQGLQFLFEYFSETQRNKGNFPGRFSGRQFSNSRSEMNVSTLELGDSALYLCASSRDTWGHETQYFGPGTRLLVL.

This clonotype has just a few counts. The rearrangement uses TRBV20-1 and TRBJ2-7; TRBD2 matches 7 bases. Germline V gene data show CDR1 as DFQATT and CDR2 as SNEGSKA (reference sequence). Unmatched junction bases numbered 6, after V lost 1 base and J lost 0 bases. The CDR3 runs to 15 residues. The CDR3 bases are TGCAGTGCTAGAGTTCCGGGACTATCCTCCTACGAGCAGTACTTC. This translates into CSARVPGLSSYEQYF.

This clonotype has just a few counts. The CDR3 reads CASSERGYEQFF. In DNA form, the CDR3 reads TGTGCCAGCAGTGAAAGGGGGTATGAGCAGTTCTTC. The chain combines TRBV6-1 with TRBJ2-1, with a tentative D call TRBD1 (6 bases). V shed 2 bases and J shed 8 bases, with 7 bases lying between them. In germline, CDR1 is MNHNS, CDR2 SASEGT. This CDR3 is built from 12 residues.

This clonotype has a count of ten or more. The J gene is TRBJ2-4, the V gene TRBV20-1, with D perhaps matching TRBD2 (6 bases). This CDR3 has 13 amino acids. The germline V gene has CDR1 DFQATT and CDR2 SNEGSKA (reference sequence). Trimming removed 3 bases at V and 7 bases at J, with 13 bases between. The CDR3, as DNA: TGCAGTGCTAGGGAACCGGGAGCGAACATTCAGTACTTC. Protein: CSAREPGANIQYF.

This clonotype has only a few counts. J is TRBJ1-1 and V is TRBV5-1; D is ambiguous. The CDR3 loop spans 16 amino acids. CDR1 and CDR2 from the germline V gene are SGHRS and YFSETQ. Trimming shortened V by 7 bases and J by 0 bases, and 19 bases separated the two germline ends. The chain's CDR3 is CASQYGEQQMNTEAFF. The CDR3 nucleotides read TGCGCCAGCCAATACGGGGAGCAACAGATGAACACTGAAGCTTTCTTT.

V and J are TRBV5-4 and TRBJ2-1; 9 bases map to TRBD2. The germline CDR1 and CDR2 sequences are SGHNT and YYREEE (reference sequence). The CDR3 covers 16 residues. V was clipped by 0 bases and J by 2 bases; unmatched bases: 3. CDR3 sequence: CASSLELAGPYNEQFF. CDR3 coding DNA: TGTGCCAGCAGCTTGGAGCTAGCGGGACCCTACAATGAGCAGTTCTTC.

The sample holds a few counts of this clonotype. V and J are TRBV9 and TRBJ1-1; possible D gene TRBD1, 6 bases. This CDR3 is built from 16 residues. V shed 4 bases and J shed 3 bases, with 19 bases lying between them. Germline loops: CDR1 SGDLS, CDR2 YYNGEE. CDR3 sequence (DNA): TGTGCCAGCAGCCCTCGCGGGGGCAGGGTTGACACTGAAGCTTTCTTT. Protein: CASSPRGGRVDTEAFF.

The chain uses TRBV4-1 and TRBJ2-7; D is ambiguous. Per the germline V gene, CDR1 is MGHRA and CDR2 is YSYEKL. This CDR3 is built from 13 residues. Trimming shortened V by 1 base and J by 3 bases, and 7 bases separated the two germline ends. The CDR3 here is CASSQVVNYEQYF. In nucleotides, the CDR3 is TGCGCCAGCAGCCAAGTCGTAAACTACGAGCAGTACTTC.

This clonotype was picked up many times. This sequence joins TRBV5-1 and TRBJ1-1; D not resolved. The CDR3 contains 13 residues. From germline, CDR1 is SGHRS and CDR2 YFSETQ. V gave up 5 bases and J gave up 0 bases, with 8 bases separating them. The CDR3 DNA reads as TGCGCCAGCAGGGTCATCATGAACACTGAAGCTTTCTTT. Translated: CASRVIMNTEAFF. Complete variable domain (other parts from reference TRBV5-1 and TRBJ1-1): KAGVTQTPRYLIKTRGQQVTLSCSPISGHRSVSWYQQTPGQGLQFLFEYFSETQRNKGNFPGRFSGRQFSNSRSEMNVSTLELGDSALYLCASRVIMNTEAFFGQGTRLTVV.

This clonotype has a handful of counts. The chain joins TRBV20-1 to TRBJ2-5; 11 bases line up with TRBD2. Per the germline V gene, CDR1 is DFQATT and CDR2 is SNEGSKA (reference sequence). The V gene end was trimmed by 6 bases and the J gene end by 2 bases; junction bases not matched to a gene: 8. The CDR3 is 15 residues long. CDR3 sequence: CSATRLAGLQETQYF. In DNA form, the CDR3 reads TGCAGTGCGACCCGACTAGCGGGGCTGCAAGAGACCCAGTACTTC.

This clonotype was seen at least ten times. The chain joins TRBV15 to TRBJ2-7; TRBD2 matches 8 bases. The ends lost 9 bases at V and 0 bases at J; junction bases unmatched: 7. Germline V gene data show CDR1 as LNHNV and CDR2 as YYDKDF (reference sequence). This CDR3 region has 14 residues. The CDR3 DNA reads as TGTGCCACAGACCCGGGAGGGAGCTCCTACGAGCAGTACTTC. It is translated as CATDPGGSSYEQYF.

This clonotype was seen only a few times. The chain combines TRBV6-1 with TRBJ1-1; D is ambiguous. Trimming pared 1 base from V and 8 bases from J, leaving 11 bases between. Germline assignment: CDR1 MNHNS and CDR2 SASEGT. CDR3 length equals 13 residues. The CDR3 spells CASSEVDSTEAFF. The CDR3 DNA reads TGTGCCAGCAGTGAAGTGGATTCGACGGAAGCTTTCTTT.

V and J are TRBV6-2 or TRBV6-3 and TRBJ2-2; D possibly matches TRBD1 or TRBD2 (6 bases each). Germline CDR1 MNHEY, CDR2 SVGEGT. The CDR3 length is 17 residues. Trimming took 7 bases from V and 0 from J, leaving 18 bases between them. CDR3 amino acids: CASTLRGAGSNTGELFF. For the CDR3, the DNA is TGTGCCAGCACCCTAAGGGGGGCGGGGTCGAACACCGGGGAGCTGTTTTTT.

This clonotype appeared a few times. The DNA for the CDR3 is TGCAGTGCTCGTCTGTACACAGATACGCAGTATTTT. It yields the protein CSARLYTDTQYF. The rearrangement uses TRBV20-1 and TRBJ2-3; D gene ambiguous. CDR1 and CDR2 from the germline V gene are DFQATT and SNEGSKA (reference sequence). The CDR3 is 12 residues long. Trimming left V 5 bases short and J 2 bases short, with 8 bases between.

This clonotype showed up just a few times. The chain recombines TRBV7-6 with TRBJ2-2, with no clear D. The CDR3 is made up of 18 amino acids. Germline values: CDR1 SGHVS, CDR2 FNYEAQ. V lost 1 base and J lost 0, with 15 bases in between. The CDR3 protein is CASSLVVRPDANTGELFF. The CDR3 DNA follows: TGTGCCAGCAGCTTAGTGGTTAGGCCTGACGCGAACACCGGGGAGCTGTTTTTT. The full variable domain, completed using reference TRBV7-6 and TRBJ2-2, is GAGVSQSPRYKVTKRGQDVALRCDPISGHVSLYWYRQALGQGPEFLTYFNYEAQQDKSGLPNDRFSAERPEGSISTLTIQRTEQRDSAMYRCASSLVVRPDANTGELFFGEGSRLTVL.

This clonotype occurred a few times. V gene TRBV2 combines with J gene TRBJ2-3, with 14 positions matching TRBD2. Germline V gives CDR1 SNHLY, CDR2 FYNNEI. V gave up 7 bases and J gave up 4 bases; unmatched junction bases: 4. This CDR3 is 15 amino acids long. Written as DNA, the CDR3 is TGTGCCAGCACTAGACTAGCGGGAGGGTCAGATACGCAGTATTTT. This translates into CASTRLAGGSDTQYF.